This TCR beta chain stems from a study of shared clonotypes between healthy human individuals. This table comes from immunoSEQ multiplex PCR, and its TCRdb copy is limited to in-frame clones, with some not included. Among 2 million to 3 million clones, more than 85% were seen once, and the ten largest hold approximately 0.37%. Study-level results: Sharing of clonotypes among donors was expected to vary with sequencing depth. It was only blood that was sampled, and tissue repertoires likely differ. Sharing across four donors was highest in naive CD4 (roughly 5%) and lowest in memory CD8 (approximately 0.4%). The genetic and exposure-history diversity represented was limited by few donors.

Concerning this clone: Its antigen is as yet unknown.

This CDR3 spans 14 amino acids. The ends were cut back, 3 bases at V and 5 bases at J, with 13 bases in the middle. In germline, CDR1 is SGHNT, CDR2 YYREEE (reference sequence). The chain couples TRBV5-4 to TRBJ2-3, with D tentatively TRBD2 (6 bases). The material sequenced was naive CD4+ T cells from PBMCs. Stated subset: CD45RA+ positively selected. The receptor was isolated from a man aged 18 to 30 in good health. Some clones in this sample may be carry-over from other donors' samples. CDR3 DNA sequence: TGTGCCAGCAGCTCGCCCGGGAGCGGAGATACGCAGTATTTT. Translated: CASSSPGSGDTQYF.